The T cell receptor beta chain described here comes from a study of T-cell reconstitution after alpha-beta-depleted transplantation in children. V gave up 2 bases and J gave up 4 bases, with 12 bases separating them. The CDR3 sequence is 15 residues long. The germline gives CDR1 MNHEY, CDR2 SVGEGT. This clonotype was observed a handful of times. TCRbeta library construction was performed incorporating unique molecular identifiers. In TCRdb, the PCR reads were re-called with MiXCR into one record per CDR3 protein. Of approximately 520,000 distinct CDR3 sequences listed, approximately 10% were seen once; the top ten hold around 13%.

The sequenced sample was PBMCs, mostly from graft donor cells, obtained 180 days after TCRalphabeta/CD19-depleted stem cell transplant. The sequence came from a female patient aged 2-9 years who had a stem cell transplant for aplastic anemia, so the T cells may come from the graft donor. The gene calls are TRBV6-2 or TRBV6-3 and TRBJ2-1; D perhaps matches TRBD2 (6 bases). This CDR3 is CASSYGGIPYNEQFF. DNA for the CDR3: TGTGCCAGCAGTTACGGCGGGATTCCGTACAATGAGCAGTTCTTC.